Described below is a single TCR beta chain sequence and its context. Its target is not known. The data were taken from a study of blood T cells in healthy people across ages. Notes on the study in general: PBMCs were not sorted, which prevented a conclusive comparison of naive versus antigen-experienced cells.

With 0 bases removed from V and 13 bases from J, the gap between germline ends came to 10 bases. Per germline, CDR1 LNHNV and CDR2 YYDKDF (reference sequence). This CDR3 is built from 12 residues. A second PCR of 7 to 11 cycles used a sample-barcoded 5' primer and a J-beta primer mix. TCRdb re-analysed the 5' RACE reads in MiXCR, keeping a single row per CDR3 protein. This table holds around 900,000 distinct CDR3 sequences, 25% to 30% found once. Healthy Russian Caucasian donors spanned ages about 6 to 95 years. For every donor, a draw yielded around 10 milliliters of peripheral blood. Samples each had at least 5.5 micrograms of total RNA extracted.

The source is a woman older than 75 in good health. The sequenced sample was blood. The chain employs TRBV15 and TRBJ2-1; no definite D call. The CDR3 coding sequence is TGTGCCACCAGCAGAGATCTGACCCCCCAGTTCTTC. Its translation is CATSRDLTPQFF. The whole variable domain, filled in from reference TRBV15 and TRBJ2-1, reads DAMVIQNPRYQVTQFGKPVTLSCSQTLNHNVMYWYQQKSSQAPKLLFHYYDKDFNNEADTPDNFQSRRPNTSFCFLDIRSPGLGDTAMYLCATSRDLTPQFFGPGTRLTVL.